The 16 T cell receptor beta chains presented below share a single source sample, sequenced in a study of cytotoxic CD8 clonotypes in ibrutinib-treated CLL. Assay used: immunoSEQ multiplex PCR; TCRdb lists only in-frame clones, some missing. The sample carries about 140,000 clones, 77% recorded once. Sequenced material: PBMCs, taken after 12 months of ibrutinib treatment. The receptor set was obtained from a human donor with chronic lymphocytic leukemia.

The CDR3 sequence is CASSLVRGLNYNEQFF. DNA for the CDR3: TGTGCCAGCAGCTTGGTCAGGGGGCTAAATTACAATGAGCAGTTCTTC. This chain joins TRBV5-6 and TRBJ2-1, with TRBD1 matching over 8 bases. CDR3 length: 16 residues. Per the germline V gene, CDR1 is SGHDT and CDR2 is YYEEEE. The trim removed 0 bases at V and 4 bases at J, leaving 6 bases unmatched.

The chain uses TRBV6-1 and TRBJ2-3; D might be TRBD2 (5 bases). Germline loops: CDR1 MNHNS, CDR2 SASEGT. The V end was cut by 5 bases, the J end by 0 bases, with 12 bases between. The CDR3 covers 15 residues. CDR3 loop: CASSRQLDSTDTQYF. As DNA, the CDR3 is TGTGCCAGCAGTAGACAACTAGACAGCACAGATACGCAGTATTTT.

V usage is TRBV18 and J usage is TRBJ1-2; no clear D. The CDR3 runs to 14 residues. The V and J ends lost 5 bases and 4 bases respectively, with 14 bases between them. Per the germline V gene, CDR1 is KGHSH and CDR2 is LQKENI. CDR3 sequence reads: CASSIEVAIYGYTF. The CDR3 DNA sequence: TGTGCCAGCTCAATCGAGGTTGCAATCTATGGCTACACCTTC.

The DNA for the CDR3 is TGTGCCAGTAGGATCCGGGACACCACGGGCAATGAGCAGTTCTTC. It yields the protein CASRIRDTTGNEQFF. The chain carries TRBV19 and TRBJ2-1; D perhaps matches TRBD1 (6 bases). V lost 6 bases and J 6 bases, leaving 18 bases between the germline ends. CDR1 is LNHDA and CDR2 is SQIVND in the germline V gene (reference sequence). This CDR3 is 15 amino acids long.

The chain recombines TRBV7-2 with TRBJ2-7, with TRBD2 matching over 9 bases. CDR1 is SGHTA, CDR2 FQGNSA, per germline. The CDR3 is 15 residues long. Losses at the gene ends were 3 bases for V and 5 bases for J; bases not matched to a gene: 8. The CDR3 spells CASSFFLAGRNEQYF. DNA of the CDR3: TGTGCCAGCAGCTTTTTTCTAGCGGGAAGGAACGAGCAGTACTTC. The whole variable domain, filled in from reference TRBV7-2 and TRBJ2-7, reads GAGVSQSPSNKVTEKGKDVELRCDPISGHTALYWYRQSLGQGLEFLIYFQGNSAPDKSGLPSDRFSAERTGGSVSTLTIQRTQQEDSAVYLCASSFFLAGRNEQYFGPGTRLTVT.

This chain connects TRBV7-3 to TRBJ2-6, with 10 bases fitting TRBD1. Trimming removed 5 bases from V and 0 bases from J; junction bases left unmatched: 7. The CDR3 has 18 amino acids. Germline V gives CDR1 SGHTA, CDR2 FQGTGA. The DNA for the CDR3 is TGTGCCAGCAGCGCGACAGGGGGCTCCTTCTCTGGGGCCAACGTCCTGACTTTC. Amino acids: CASSATGGSFSGANVLTF.

The chain employs TRBV9 and TRBJ2-7; D is unclear. Looked up from germline, CDR1 is SGDLS and CDR2 is YYNGEE. The CDR3 totals 12 residues. The V gene lost 4 bases and the J gene lost 0 bases, with 5 bases spanning the gap. In nucleotides, the CDR3 is TGTGCCAGCAGCTCAAACTCCTACGAGCAGTACTTC. Protein: CASSSNSYEQYF.

As to this clone: At one of its ends the junction is not consistent with the germline gene, which may arise from a read error. J is TRBJ1-6 and V is TRBV4-1; 7 bases agree with TRBD1. Per germline, CDR1 MGHRA and CDR2 YSYEKL. The CDR3 runs 16 residues. The CDR3 nucleotides are TGCGCCAGCAGACAAGTCCTCCGGGACAGAAACTCACCCCTCCACTTT. It yields the protein CASRQVLRDRNSPLHF.

The J gene is TRBJ2-1, the V gene TRBV29-1; D unclear. CDR1 and CDR2 (germline): SQVTM, ANQGSEA. Trimming left V 2 bases short and J 7 bases short, with 3 bases between. CDR3 length: 10 amino acids. CDR3 residues: CSVEPNEQFF. The CDR3 coding sequence is TGCAGCGTTGAACCTAATGAGCAGTTCTTC.

The chain employs TRBV7-2 and TRBJ2-3, with no clear D. Between the trimmed V and J ends, which lost 5 bases and 0 bases, there was a span of 15 bases. Germline V gives CDR1 SGHTA, CDR2 FQGNSA. This CDR3 is built from 16 residues. The CDR3 is CASSPGRWASTDTQYF. CDR3 sequence (DNA): TGTGCCAGCAGCCCTGGTCGGTGGGCGAGCACAGATACGCAGTATTTT.

The genes are TRBV19 and TRBJ2-7; no reliable D call. The V end was cut by 3 bases, the J end by 6 bases, with 9 bases between. Germline V gene data show CDR1 as LNHDA and CDR2 as SQIVND (reference sequence). The CDR3 sequence is 12 residues long. The DNA of the CDR3 is TGTGCCAGTAGTATCGTTTCGGGCGAGCAGTACTTC. It codes for CASSIVSGEQYF.

Only one count was recorded for this clone. The chain employs TRBV28 and TRBJ1-2; 10 positions agree with TRBD1. J was trimmed by 7 bases and V by 6 bases; bases with no gene match: 5. CDR1 is MDHEN and CDR2 is SYDVKM in the germline V gene. This CDR3 contains 13 residues. This CDR3 reads CASRTGGSGGYTF. DNA of the CDR3: TGTGCCAGCAGGACAGGGGGCTCGGGTGGCTACACCTTC.

This clone was counted a few times. The CDR3 sequence: CASSIGTGREETQYF. The DNA for the CDR3 is TGCGCCAGCAGCATAGGGACAGGGCGGGAAGAGACCCAGTACTTC. This chain uses TRBV5-1 with TRBJ2-5; 9 bases agree with TRBD1. Germline values: CDR1 SGHRS, CDR2 YFSETQ. After removal of 4 bases from V and 3 bases from J, the junction contained 7 bases not matched to a gene. The CDR3 runs 15 residues.

This chain connects TRBV7-2 to TRBJ1-6; weak D call: TRBD1 (6 bases). The CDR3 extends over 15 amino acids. V lost 6 bases, J lost 10 bases, and 19 bases lay in between. The V gene's germline CDR1 is SGHTA and CDR2 FQGNSA. The CDR3 loop is CASRLGGATRSPLHF. The CDR3 DNA is TGTGCCAGCAGATTGGGGGGGGCGACACGCTCACCCCTCCACTTT.

This chain connects TRBV20-1 to TRBJ2-3; D ambiguous. This CDR3 has 11 residues. V was pared by 5 bases and J by 0 bases, with 3 bases between. The germline V gene encodes CDR1 DFQATT and CDR2 SNEGSKA (reference sequence). CDR3 in amino acids: CSAWSTDTQYF. DNA for the CDR3: TGCAGTGCTTGGAGCACAGATACGCAGTATTTT.

V is TRBV5-6 and J is TRBJ2-5; 11 bases match TRBD2. The CDR3 consists of 17 residues. Germline CDR1 is SGHDT and CDR2 is YYEEEE. Germline trimming cut 0 bases from V and 0 bases from J; bases unmatched to any gene: 4. CDR3 protein: CASSLGLTSGNQETQYF. The CDR3 bases are TGTGCCAGCAGCTTGGGCCTGACTAGCGGGAACCAAGAGACCCAGTACTTC.